Presented here are 7 T cell receptor beta chains from one specimen sequenced in a study of identical twins. TCRdb analysed the 5' RACE reads with MiXCR anew, one entry per CDR3 protein. The sample lists 600,000 to 850,000 distinct CDR3 sequences, 15% to 20% occurring once. The same data also contributed to another study, on T cells expressing NK-cell markers.

Sequenced input: PBMCs. Every receptor here comes from a woman aged 18-29 years in good health.

The chain employs TRBV20-1 and TRBJ1-1, with unresolved D. CDR1 DFQATT and CDR2 SNEGSKA come from the germline V gene (reference sequence). This CDR3 is built from 13 residues. Trimming removed 3 bases at V and 10 bases at J, with 18 bases between. CDR3 protein: CSASPPGRQRAFF. The CDR3 DNA reads TGCAGTGCTAGTCCCCCTGGTCGGCAGAGAGCTTTCTTT.

This clonotype came up a few times. This chain links TRBV5-5 with TRBJ2-7; no firm D call. Germline V CDR1 and CDR2: SGHKS, YYEKEE (reference sequence). Deletions cut 4 bases from V and 6 bases from J, with 14 bases between. The CDR3 is made up of 13 amino acids. The CDR3 is CASSPGQSPEQYF. The CDR3 coding sequence is TGTGCCAGCAGCCCGGGCCAGTCTCCCGAGCAGTACTTC.

This clonotype appeared a few times. The V gene is TRBV29-1, the J gene TRBJ1-1; D perhaps matches TRBD1 (6 bases). Trimming left V 7 bases short and J 7 bases short, with 19 bases between. The CDR3 runs 13 residues. Germline values: CDR1 SQVTM, CDR2 ANQGSEA. CDR3 sequence: CSALDRSRGEAFF. CDR3 in DNA: TGCAGCGCCCTTGACAGGAGTCGTGGTGAAGCTTTCTTT.

Concerning this clonotype: A junction end diverges from the germline sequence, so it may reflect a read error. The chain combines TRBV5-5 with TRBJ2-1; TRBD1 or TRBD2 may be the D gene (5 bases each). This CDR3 is built from 15 residues. Germline lookup yields CDR1 SGHKS and CDR2 YYEKEE (reference sequence). The CDR3, as DNA: TGTGCCAGCAGCCCCGGGACCTACTCCTACAATGGGCAGTTCTTC. This sequence encodes CASSPGTYSYNGQFF.

This clonotype was observed a few times. The chain carries TRBV6-5 and TRBJ2-6; D perhaps matches TRBD1 (6 bases). The germline V gene has CDR1 MNHEY and CDR2 SVGAGI. There are 18 residues in the CDR3. The germline V and J ends were trimmed by 2 bases and 0 bases, with 14 bases remaining between them. The CDR3 here is CASSYGGRLNSGANVLTF. As DNA, the CDR3 is TGTGCCAGCAGTTACGGGGGCAGGCTCAACTCTGGGGCCAACGTCCTGACTTTC.

There are a few counts of this clonotype. V and J are TRBV7-6 and TRBJ2-1, with TRBD2 matching over 9 bases. The ends lost 1 base at V and 9 bases at J; junction bases unmatched: 4. Germline V CDR1 and CDR2: SGHVS, FNYEAQ. The length of the CDR3 is 14 residues. The CDR3 DNA sequence: TGTGCCAGCAGCTTAGAGGTAGCGGGAGCTGAGCAGTTCTTC. It translates to CASSLEVAGAEQFF.

The chain couples TRBV20-1 to TRBJ2-5, with no clear D. Germline loops: CDR1 DFQATT, CDR2 SNEGSKA (reference sequence). Trimming left V 1 base short and J 0 bases short, with 12 bases between. The CDR3 totals 15 residues. This CDR3 reads CSARAFYEYQETQYF. CDR3 DNA: TGCAGTGCTAGAGCCTTCTACGAGTACCAAGAGACCCAGTACTTC.